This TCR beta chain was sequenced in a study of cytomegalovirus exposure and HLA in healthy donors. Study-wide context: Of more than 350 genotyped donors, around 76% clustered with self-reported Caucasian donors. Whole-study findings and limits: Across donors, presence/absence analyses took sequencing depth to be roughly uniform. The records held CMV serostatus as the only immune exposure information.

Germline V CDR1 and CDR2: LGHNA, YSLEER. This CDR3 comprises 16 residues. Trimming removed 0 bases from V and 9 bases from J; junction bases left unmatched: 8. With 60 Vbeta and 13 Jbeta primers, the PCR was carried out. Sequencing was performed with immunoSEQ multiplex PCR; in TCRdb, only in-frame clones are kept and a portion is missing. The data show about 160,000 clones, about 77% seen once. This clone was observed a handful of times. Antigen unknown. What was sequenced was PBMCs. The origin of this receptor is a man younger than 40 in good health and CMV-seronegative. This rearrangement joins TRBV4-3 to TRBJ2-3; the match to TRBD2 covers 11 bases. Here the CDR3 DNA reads TGCGCCAGCAGCCAAGAGGTAGCGGGGGGGCCGTGGACGCAGTATTTT. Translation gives CASSQEVAGGPWTQYF.